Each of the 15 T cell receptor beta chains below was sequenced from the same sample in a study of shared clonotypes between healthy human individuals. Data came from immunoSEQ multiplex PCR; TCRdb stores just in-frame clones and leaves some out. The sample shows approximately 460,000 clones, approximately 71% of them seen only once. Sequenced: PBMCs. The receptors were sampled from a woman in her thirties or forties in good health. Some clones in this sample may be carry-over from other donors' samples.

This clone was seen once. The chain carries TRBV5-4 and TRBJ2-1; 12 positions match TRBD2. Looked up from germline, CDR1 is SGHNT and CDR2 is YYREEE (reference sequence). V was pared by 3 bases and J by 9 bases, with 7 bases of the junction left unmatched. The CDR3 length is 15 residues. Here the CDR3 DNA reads TGTGCCAGCAGCTCCCCTAGCGGGAGGGCCGGTGAGCAGTTCTTC. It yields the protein CASSSPSGRAGEQFF. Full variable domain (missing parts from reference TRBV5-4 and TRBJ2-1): ETGVTQSPTHLIKTRGQQVTLRCSSQSGHNTVSWYQQALGQGPQFIFQYYREEENGRGNFPPRFSGLQFPNYSSELNVNALELDDSALYLCASSSPSGRAGEQFFGPGTRLTVL.

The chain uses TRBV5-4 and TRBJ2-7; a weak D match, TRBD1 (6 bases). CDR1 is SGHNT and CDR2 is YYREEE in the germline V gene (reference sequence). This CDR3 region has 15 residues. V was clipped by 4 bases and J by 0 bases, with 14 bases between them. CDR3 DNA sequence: TGTGCCAGCAGCCAAACCCAGGGGAGCTCCTACGAGCAGTACTTC. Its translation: CASSQTQGSSYEQYF.

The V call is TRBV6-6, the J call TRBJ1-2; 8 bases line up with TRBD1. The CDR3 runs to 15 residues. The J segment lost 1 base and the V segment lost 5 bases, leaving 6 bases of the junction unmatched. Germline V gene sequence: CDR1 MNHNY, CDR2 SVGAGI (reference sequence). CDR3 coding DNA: TGTGCCAGCAGTCGGAGGACAGGGATTAACTATGGCTACACCTTC. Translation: CASSRRTGINYGYTF.

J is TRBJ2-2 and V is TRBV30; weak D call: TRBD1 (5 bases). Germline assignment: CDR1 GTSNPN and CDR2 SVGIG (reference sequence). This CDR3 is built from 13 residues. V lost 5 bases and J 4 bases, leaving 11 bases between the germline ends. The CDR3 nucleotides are TGTGCCTGGTCGAGCGACAGCACCGGGGAGCTGTTTTTT. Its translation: CAWSSDSTGELFF.

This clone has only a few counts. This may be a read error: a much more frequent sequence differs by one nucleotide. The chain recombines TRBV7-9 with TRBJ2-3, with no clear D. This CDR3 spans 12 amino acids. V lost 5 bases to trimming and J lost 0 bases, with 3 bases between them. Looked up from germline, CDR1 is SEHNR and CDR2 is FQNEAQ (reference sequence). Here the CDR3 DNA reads TGTGCCAGCAGCCAGAGCACAGATACGCAGTATTTT. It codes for CASSQSTDTQYF.

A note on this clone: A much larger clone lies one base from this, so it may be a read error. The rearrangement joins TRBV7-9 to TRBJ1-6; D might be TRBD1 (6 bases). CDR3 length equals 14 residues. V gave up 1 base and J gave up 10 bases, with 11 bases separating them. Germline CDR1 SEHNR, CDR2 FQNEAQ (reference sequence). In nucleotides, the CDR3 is TGTGCCAGCAGCTTAGGACAGGACGAGTCACCCCTCCACTTT. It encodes CASSLGQDESPLHF.

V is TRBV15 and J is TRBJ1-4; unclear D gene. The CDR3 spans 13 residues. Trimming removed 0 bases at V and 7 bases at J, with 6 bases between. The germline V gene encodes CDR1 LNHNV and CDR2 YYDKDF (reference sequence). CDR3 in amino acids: CATSRDNREKLFF. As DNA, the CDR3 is TGTGCCACCAGCAGAGATAACCGTGAAAAACTGTTTTTT.

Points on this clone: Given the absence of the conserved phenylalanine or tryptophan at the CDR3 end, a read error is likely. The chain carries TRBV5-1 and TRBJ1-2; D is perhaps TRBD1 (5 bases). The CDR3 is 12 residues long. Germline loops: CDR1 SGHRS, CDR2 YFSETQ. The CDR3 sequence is CASSLTRDGYTL. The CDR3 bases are TGCGCCAGTAGCTTGACCAGGGATGGCTACACCCTC.

CDR3 residues: CASSLGGLPNQPQHF. Here the CDR3 DNA reads TGTGCCAGCAGCTTAGGTGGGCTACCCAATCAGCCCCAGCATTTT. The rearrangement joins TRBV7-9 to TRBJ1-5; no reliable D call. Germline CDR1 is SEHNR and CDR2 is FQNEAQ (reference sequence). This CDR3 is built from 15 residues. V lost 1 base to trimming and J lost 3 bases, with 10 bases between them. Variable domain in full (rest from reference TRBV7-9 and TRBJ1-5): DTGVSQNPRHKITKRGQNVTFRCDPISEHNRLYWYRQTLGQGPEFLTYFQNEAQLEKSRLLSDRFSAERPKGSFSTLEIQRTEQGDSAMYLCASSLGGLPNQPQHFGDGTRLSIL.

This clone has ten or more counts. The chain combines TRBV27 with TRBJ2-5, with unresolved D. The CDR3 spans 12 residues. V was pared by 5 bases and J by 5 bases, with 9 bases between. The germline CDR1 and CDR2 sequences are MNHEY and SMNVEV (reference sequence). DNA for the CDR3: TGTGCCAGCAGTGGCTACGGGGAGACCCAGTACTTC. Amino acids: CASSGYGETQYF.

In DNA, the CDR3 is TGTGCCAGCAGCGCGGACAAGTCCTCCTACGAGCAGTACTTC. It translates to CASSADKSSYEQYF. The rearrangement joins TRBV7-9 to TRBJ2-7; D may be TRBD1 (5 bases). V was pared by 5 bases and J by 0 bases, with 11 bases between. Germline assignment: CDR1 SEHNR and CDR2 FQNEAQ (reference sequence). This CDR3 has 14 residues.

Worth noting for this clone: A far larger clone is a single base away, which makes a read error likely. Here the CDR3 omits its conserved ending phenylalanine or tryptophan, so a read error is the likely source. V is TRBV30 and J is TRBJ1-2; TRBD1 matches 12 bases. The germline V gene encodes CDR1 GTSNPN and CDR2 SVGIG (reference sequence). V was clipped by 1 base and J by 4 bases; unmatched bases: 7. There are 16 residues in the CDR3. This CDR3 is CAWSAGQGAPIYGYTL. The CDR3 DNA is TGTGCCTGGAGTGCGGGACAGGGGGCTCCTATCTATGGCTACACCCTC.

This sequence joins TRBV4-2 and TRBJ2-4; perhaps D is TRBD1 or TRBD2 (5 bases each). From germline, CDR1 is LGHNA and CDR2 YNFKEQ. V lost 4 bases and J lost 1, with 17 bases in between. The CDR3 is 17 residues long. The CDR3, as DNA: TGTGCCAGCAGCCCCCGGGGCGGAGGCGGGGCCAAAAACATTCAGTACTTC. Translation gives CASSPRGGGGAKNIQYF.

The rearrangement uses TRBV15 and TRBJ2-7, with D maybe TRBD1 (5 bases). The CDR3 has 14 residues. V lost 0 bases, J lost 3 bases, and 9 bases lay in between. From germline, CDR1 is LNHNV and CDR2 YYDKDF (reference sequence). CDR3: CATSRDRAIYEQYF. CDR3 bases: TGTGCCACCAGCAGAGACAGGGCAATCTACGAGCAGTACTTC.

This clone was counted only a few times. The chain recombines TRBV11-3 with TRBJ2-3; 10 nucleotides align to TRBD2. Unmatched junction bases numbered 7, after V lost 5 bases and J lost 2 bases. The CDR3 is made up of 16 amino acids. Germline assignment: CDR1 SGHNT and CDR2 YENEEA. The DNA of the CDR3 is TGTGCCAGCAGCCCGGGACTAGCGAACCCCACAGATACGCAGTATTTT. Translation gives CASSPGLANPTDTQYF.